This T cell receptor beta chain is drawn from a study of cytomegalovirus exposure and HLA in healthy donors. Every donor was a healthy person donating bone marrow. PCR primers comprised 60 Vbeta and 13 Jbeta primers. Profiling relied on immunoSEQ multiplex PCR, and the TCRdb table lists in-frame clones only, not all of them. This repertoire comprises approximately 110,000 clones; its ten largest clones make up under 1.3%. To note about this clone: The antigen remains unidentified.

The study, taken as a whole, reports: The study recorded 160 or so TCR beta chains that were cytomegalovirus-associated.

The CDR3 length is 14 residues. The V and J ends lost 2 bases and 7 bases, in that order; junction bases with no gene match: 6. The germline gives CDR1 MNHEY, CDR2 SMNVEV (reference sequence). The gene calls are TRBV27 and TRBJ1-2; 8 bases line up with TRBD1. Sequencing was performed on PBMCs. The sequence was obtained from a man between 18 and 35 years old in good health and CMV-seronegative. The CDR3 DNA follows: TGTGCCAGCAGTTTAGGTCAGGGGGCGGGTGGCTACACCTTC. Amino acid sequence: CASSLGQGAGGYTF.